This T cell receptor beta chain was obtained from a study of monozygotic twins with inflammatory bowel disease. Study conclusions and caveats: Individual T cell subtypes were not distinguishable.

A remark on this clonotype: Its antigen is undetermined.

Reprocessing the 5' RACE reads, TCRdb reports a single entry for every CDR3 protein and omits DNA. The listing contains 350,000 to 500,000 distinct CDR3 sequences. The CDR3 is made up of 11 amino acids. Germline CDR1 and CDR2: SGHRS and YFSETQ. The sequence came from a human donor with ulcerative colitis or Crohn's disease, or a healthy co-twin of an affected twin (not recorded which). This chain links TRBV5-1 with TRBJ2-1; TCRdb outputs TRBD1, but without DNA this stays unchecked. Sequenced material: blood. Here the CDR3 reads CASRQTGRQFF.